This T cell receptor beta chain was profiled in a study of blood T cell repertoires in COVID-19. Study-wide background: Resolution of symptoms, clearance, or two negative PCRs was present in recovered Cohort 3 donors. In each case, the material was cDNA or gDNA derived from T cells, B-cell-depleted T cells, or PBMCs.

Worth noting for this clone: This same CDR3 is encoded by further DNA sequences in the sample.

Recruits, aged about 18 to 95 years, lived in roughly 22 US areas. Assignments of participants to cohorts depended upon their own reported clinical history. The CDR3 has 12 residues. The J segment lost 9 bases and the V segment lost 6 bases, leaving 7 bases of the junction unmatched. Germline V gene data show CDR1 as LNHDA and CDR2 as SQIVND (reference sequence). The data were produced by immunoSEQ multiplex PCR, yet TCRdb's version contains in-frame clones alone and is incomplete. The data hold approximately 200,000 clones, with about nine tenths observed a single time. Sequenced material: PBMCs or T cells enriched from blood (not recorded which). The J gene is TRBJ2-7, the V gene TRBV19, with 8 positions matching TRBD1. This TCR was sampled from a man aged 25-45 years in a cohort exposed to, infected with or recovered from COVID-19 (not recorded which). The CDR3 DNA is TGTGCCAGTAGCCACCAGGGGGCCGGGCAGTACTTC. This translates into CASSHQGAGQYF. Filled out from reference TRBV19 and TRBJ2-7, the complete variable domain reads DGGITQSPKYLFRKEGQNVTLSCEQNLNHDAMYWYRQDPGQGLRLIYYSQIVNDFQKGDIAEGYSVSREKKESFPLTVTSAQKNPTAFYLCASSHQGAGQYFGPGTRLTVT.